Listed below are T cell receptor beta chains from one sample, sequenced in a study of blood T cell repertoires in COVID-19. TCRdb keeps only in-frame clones here, not all; method: immunoSEQ multiplex PCR. The profile covers roughly 280,000 clones, with around 90% appearing a single time and roughly 3.9% taken by the ten largest. Sequencing input: PBMCs or T cells enriched from blood (not recorded which). These receptors were obtained from a woman aged 30 to 39 with acute COVID-19. CDR3s include the opening cysteine and the closing phenylalanine or tryptophan. Each record gives: CDR3 protein, CDR3 DNA, D gene, clone size, V gene, J gene. A D gene is named only where the DNA matches it firmly. Size tells how often a clone was seen (once, few, many) or the class of an expanded clone, and some rows leave it out.

CASSLEGDTEAFF	TGTGCCAGCAGCTTAGAAGGGGACACTGAAGCTTTCTTT	.	.	TRBV7-9	TRBJ1-1
CASSFEGSSPYEQYF	TGCGCCAGCAGCTTCGAGGGATCCTCCCCCTACGAGCAGTACTTC	.	once	TRBV5-1	TRBJ2-7
CASSGAVGGTEAFF	TGTGCCAGCAGCGGAGCGGTTGGGGGGACTGAAGCTTTCTTT	.	.	TRBV6-6	TRBJ1-1
CASRFTGSTNEKLFF	TGCGCCAGCAGGTTTACAGGGTCAACTAATGAAAAACTGTTTTTT	.	.	TRBV5-1	TRBJ1-4
CASSLVGGTQRSGGYTF	TGTGCCAGCAGCTTAGTGGGGGGGACCCAACGAAGTGGTGGCTACACCTTC	.	.	TRBV7-2	TRBJ1-2
CASSETSPSTDTQYF	TGTGCCAGCAGCGAGACTAGCCCTAGCACAGATACGCAGTATTTT	TRBD2	.	TRBV11-2	TRBJ2-3
CASSSGTEPYEQYF	TGTGCCAGCAGCTCCGGGACAGAACCCTACGAGCAGTACTTC	TRBD1	.	TRBV28	TRBJ2-7
CASSRDRVYEQYF	TGTGCCAGCAGCCGGGACAGGGTCTACGAGCAGTACTTC	TRBD1	.	TRBV28	TRBJ2-7
CASSYGTVVGNEQFF	TGTGCCAGCAGCTACGGGACAGTGGTGGGCAATGAGCAGTTCTTC	TRBD1	.	TRBV11-3	TRBJ2-1
CASSVEVGSGANVLTF	TGTGCCAGCAGTGTGGAGGTCGGCTCTGGGGCCAACGTCCTGACTTTC	.	.	TRBV6-1	TRBJ2-6
CAINGQLGETQYF	TGTGCCATCAATGGACAGTTGGGGGAGACCCAGTACTTC	.	.	TRBV10-3	TRBJ2-5
CASSIVWAVSGNTIYF	TGTGCCAGTAGTATAGTCTGGGCAGTCTCTGGAAACACCATATATTTT	.	.	TRBV19	TRBJ1-3
CASSSRNLAGGNTGELFF	TGTGCCAGCAGCTCAAGAAATCTAGCGGGAGGGAACACCGGGGAGCTGTTTTTT	TRBD2	.	TRBV28	TRBJ2-2
CASSPRTGDFSGANVLTF	TGTGCCAGCAGTCCAAGGACAGGGGATTTCTCTGGGGCCAACGTCCTGACTTTC	TRBD1	.	TRBV4-2	TRBJ2-6
CAWSAGSADTQYF	TGTGCCTGGAGTGCGGGGTCGGCAGATACGCAGTATTTT	.	.	TRBV30	TRBJ2-3
CASSYRQGAFF	TGTGCCAGCAGTTACCGGCAGGGCGCTTTCTTT	.	.	TRBV6-6	TRBJ1-1
CASSEGTGNTGELFF	TGTGCCAGCAGTGAAGGGACAGGGAACACCGGGGAGCTGTTTTTT	TRBD1	.	TRBV6-1	TRBJ2-2
CSHPGISGYTF	TGCAGTCACCCGGGGATCTCTGGCTACACCTTC	.	.	TRBV20-1	TRBJ1-2
CATSVRENTGELFF	TGTGCCACCAGTGTACGGGAGAACACCGGGGAGCTGTTTTTT	.	few	TRBV24-1	TRBJ2-2
CASSHLGTGRDQPQHF	TGCGCCAGCAGCCACCTCGGGACAGGTAGGGATCAGCCCCAGCATTTT	TRBD1	.	TRBV4-1	TRBJ1-5
CASSYGFVGTGSTGANVLTF	TGTGCCAGCAGTTACGGCTTTGTTGGGACAGGGAGTACTGGGGCCAACGTCCTGACTTTC	TRBD1	.	TRBV6-2/TRBV6-3	TRBJ2-6
CASSASTGPTSNQPQHF	TGTGCCAGCAGTGCTTCGACAGGACCAACTAGCAATCAGCCCCAGCATTTT	.	.	TRBV25-1	TRBJ1-5
CASSHRQGGNTEAFF	TGTGCCAGCAGCCATAGACAGGGGGGGAACACTGAAGCTTTCTTT	.	.	TRBV21-1	TRBJ1-1
CASALLATLQETQYF	TGTGCCAGTGCACTACTAGCGACACTCCAAGAGACCCAGTACTTC	TRBD2	.	TRBV19	TRBJ2-5
CSATGSADEQYF	TGCAGCGCCACAGGGAGCGCCGACGAGCAGTACTTC	.	.	TRBV29-1	TRBJ2-7
CASSSWTENTGELFF	TGTGCCAGCAGCTCGTGGACAGAGAACACCGGGGAGCTGTTTTTT	.	.	TRBV11-2	TRBJ2-2
CASSETWDQPQHF	TGTGCCAGTAGTGAGACATGGGATCAGCCCCAGCATTTT	.	.	TRBV19	TRBJ1-5
CASSEFRDNQPQHF	TGTGCCAGCAGTGAGTTCAGGGACAATCAGCCCCAGCATTTT	.	.	TRBV2	TRBJ1-5
CASRELAGAGGEQYF	TGTGCCAGTAGGGAGCTAGCGGGAGCCGGGGGCGAGCAGTACTTC	TRBD2	.	TRBV19	TRBJ2-7
CASRGQSHQPQHF	TGTGCCAGCAGGGGACAGTCGCATCAGCCCCAGCATTTT	TRBD1	.	TRBV6-6	TRBJ1-5
CASIPGQGNTEAFF	TGTGCCAGCATTCCGGGACAGGGGAACACTGAAGCTTTCTTT	TRBD1	.	TRBV27	TRBJ1-1
CASSFGGKVEKLFF	TGTGCCAGCAGCTTCGGGGGGAAGGTAGAAAAACTGTTTTTT	.	.	TRBV7-9	TRBJ1-4
CASSYLAGGWWEQYF	TGTGCCAGCAGTTACCTAGCGGGCGGATGGTGGGAGCAGTACTTC	TRBD2	.	TRBV2	TRBJ2-7
CASSLGGSAYNEQFF	TGTGCCAGCAGCTTAGGCGGGAGTGCCTACAATGAGCAGTTCTTC	TRBD2	once	TRBV7-7	TRBJ2-1
CASSQDSRDNEQFF	TGTGCCAGCAGCCAAGATTCGAGGGACAATGAGCAGTTCTTC	.	.	TRBV4-2	TRBJ2-1
CSVGGQSAGEWSYEQYF	TGCAGCGTTGGGGGGCAGTCAGCGGGAGAATGGTCCTACGAGCAGTACTTC	TRBD2	.	TRBV29-1	TRBJ2-7
CASSPGTGISSYNSPLHF	TGTGCCAGCAGTCCCGGGACAGGGATTAGCTCCTATAATTCACCCCTCCACTTT	TRBD1	.	TRBV27	TRBJ1-6
CASSGGNNSPLHF	TGTGCCTCCAGCGGGGGGAATAATTCACCCCTCCACTTT	.	.	TRBV2	TRBJ1-6
CSARVWDLSNEQFF	TGCAGCGCCCGTGTATGGGACTTATCCAATGAGCAGTTCTTC	.	.	TRBV29-1	TRBJ2-1
CASSPEPQANNQPQHF	TGTGCCAGCTCCCCCGAGCCGCAGGCTAACAATCAGCCCCAGCATTTT	.	.	TRBV18	TRBJ1-5
CATSDPDRENHNEQFF	TGTGCCACCAGTGACCCGGACAGGGAAAACCACAATGAGCAGTTCTTC	TRBD1	.	TRBV24-1	TRBJ2-1
CASSLLNAGAHGYEQYF	TGTGCCAGCAGCTTATTAAACGCGGGGGCGCACGGCTACGAGCAGTACTTC	.	once	TRBV7-9	TRBJ2-7
CASSREGQNEQFF	TGTGCCAGTTCTCGGGAGGGCCAGAATGAGCAGTTCTTC	TRBD2	.	TRBV19	TRBJ2-1
CASSPGLAGGPGRTDTQYF	TGTGCCAGCAGCCCGGGACTAGCGGGAGGGCCAGGTCGGACAGATACGCAGTATTTT	TRBD2	once	TRBV2	TRBJ2-3
CATALAGGYEQYF	TGTGCCACGGCACTAGCGGGAGGCTACGAGCAGTACTTC	TRBD2	.	TRBV19	TRBJ2-7
CASSLAQTGLGTEAFF	TGCGCCAGCAGCTTGGCTCAGACAGGGTTGGGCACTGAAGCTTTCTTT	TRBD1	.	TRBV5-1	TRBJ1-1
CASRQGGGYTF	TGTGCCAGTCGACAGGGAGGTGGCTACACCTTC	TRBD1	.	TRBV2	TRBJ1-2
CASSPTLAGLSYEQYF	TGTGCCAGCAGCCCCACCTTAGCGGGGCTTTCCTACGAGCAGTACTTC	TRBD2	few	TRBV7-2	TRBJ2-7